This TCR beta chain was documented in a study of T-cell memory formation after mild COVID-19. About the study: TCR clusters were mostly donor specific. Notes on the study in general: Memory sampled before infection contained some responding clones, suggesting cross-reactive memory joined. Nothing showed for sure that second-wave clones peaking on day 37 were SARS-CoV-2 specific.

CDR3 size: 15 residues. Looked up from germline, CDR1 is MNHEY and CDR2 is SVGEGT. The V end was cut by 1 base, the J end by 4 bases, with 13 bases between. In the case of this clonotype: Its antigen remains unknown.

TCRdb reprocessed the 5' RACE reads via MiXCR and lists one record per CDR3 protein. The sample has around 500,000 distinct CDR3 sequences, 15% to 20% seen once; the top ten hold 12%. The chain couples TRBV6-2 or TRBV6-3 to TRBJ1-2; tentatively, D is TRBD1 (6 bases). Source material: PBMCs or a T cell subset sorted from them (not recorded which). The clonotype was recovered from an adult woman who had mild COVID-19 (a few samples of this study predate the infection). Cell type and time point are not known. The CDR3: CASSYYIGGSYGYTF. The CDR3, as DNA: TGTGCCAGCAGTTACTATATCGGGGGCTCCTATGGCTACACCTTC.